The 14 T cell receptor beta chains presented below share a single source sample, sequenced in a study of blood T cell repertoires in COVID-19. Method: immunoSEQ multiplex PCR; TCRdb's copy keeps in-frame clones and lacks some. Of about 60,000 clones detected, about nine tenths appear once; the ten largest clones hold roughly a tenth. Sample: peripheral blood. The receptors here all came from a human donor with acute or convalescent COVID-19. The donor label of this sample is uncertain.

This sequence joins TRBV28 and TRBJ2-2, with 9 bases fitting TRBD2. The CDR3 sequence is 16 residues long. Germline-derived CDR1 and CDR2 are MDHEN and SYDVKM. V gave up 2 bases and J gave up 7 bases; unmatched junction bases: 8. CDR3 in amino acids: CASSLTQAGGGGELFF. The CDR3 DNA reads TGTGCCAGCAGTTTAACTCAGGCGGGAGGGGGCGGGGAGCTGTTTTTT.

The chain is built from TRBV10-3 and TRBJ2-5; 9 nucleotides line up with TRBD2. The CDR3 is made up of 15 amino acids. The germline V gene encodes CDR1 ENHRY and CDR2 SYGVKD. V shed 5 bases and J 4 bases; nucleotides not matched to a gene: 8. Written as DNA, the CDR3 is TGTGCCATCAGTTCGATAGCGGGAGTAGGAGAGACCCAGTACTTC. Protein sequence: CAISSIAGVGETQYF.

The chain recombines TRBV19 with TRBJ2-7; 13 bases are shared with TRBD2. The germline CDR1 and CDR2 sequences are LNHDA and SQIVND (reference sequence). Trimming at V came to 5 bases and at J to 7 bases, leaving 29 bases not matched to a gene. This CDR3 has 22 amino acids. Written as DNA, the CDR3 is TGTGCCAGTAGTCCCGAGGGGGTAAACCGGACTAGCGGGAGAACTTTAGATTTGGAGCAGTACTTC. Residues: CASSPEGVNRTSGRTLDLEQYF.

This clone was observed once. V usage is TRBV25-1 and J usage is TRBJ2-5, with TRBD2 matching 8 bases. V gave up 7 bases and J gave up 2 bases; unmatched junction bases: 9. Per the germline V gene, CDR1 is MGHDK and CDR2 is SYGVNS. There are 15 residues in the CDR3. This CDR3 is CASTNGRAIQETQYF. The CDR3, as DNA: TGTGCCAGCACTAACGGGAGGGCCATACAAGAGACCCAGTACTTC.

This CDR3 is CASSLGPGDRSYGYTF. DNA of the CDR3: TGTGCCAGCAGCTTGGGACCCGGGGACAGATCGTATGGCTACACCTTC. The chain recombines TRBV5-6 with TRBJ1-2; TRBD1 agrees at 7 bases. The trim removed 0 bases at V and 5 bases at J, leaving 10 bases unmatched. CDR3 size: 16 residues. Germline V gives CDR1 SGHDT, CDR2 YYEEEE.

The chain combines TRBV29-1 with TRBJ2-3, with 11 bases aligning to TRBD2. Germline CDR1 reads SQVTM; CDR2 reads ANQGSEA. V trimming: 6 bases; J trimming: 3 bases; junction bases outside the gene matches: 14. This CDR3 is built from 17 residues. Here the CDR3 DNA reads TGCAGCGTACAAGGGGAGGCTAGCGGGAGGAATACAGATACGCAGTATTTT. Its translation: CSVQGEASGRNTDTQYF.

The chain employs TRBV5-1 and TRBJ2-1; 8 bases match TRBD2. This CDR3 has 15 residues. Looked up from germline, CDR1 is SGHRS and CDR2 is YFSETQ. Unmatched junction bases numbered 4, after V lost 0 bases and J lost 5 bases. CDR3 residues: CASSLDGRAHNEQFF. The CDR3 region has the DNA TGCGCCAGCAGCTTGGACGGGAGGGCCCACAATGAGCAGTTCTTC.

This chain connects TRBV11-3 to TRBJ1-6; D remains ambiguous. This CDR3 has 13 amino acids. Trimming took 2 bases from V and 8 from J, leaving 7 bases between them. The germline V gene has CDR1 SGHNT and CDR2 YENEEA. The CDR3 spells CASSLLSDSPLHF. CDR3 nucleotide sequence: TGTGCCAGCAGCTTACTTTCCGATTCACCCCTCCACTTT. The full variable domain, completed using reference TRBV11-3 and TRBJ1-6, is EAGVVQSPRYKIIEKKQPVAFWCNPISGHNTLYWYLQNLGQGPELLIRYENEEAVDDSQLPKDRFSAERLKGVDSTLKIQPAELGDSAVYLCASSLLSDSPLHFGNGTRLTVT.

The sample holds one count of this clone. The rearrangement links TRBV5-1 to TRBJ2-7, with 10 bases fitting TRBD2. The CDR3 runs to 17 residues. Germline CDR1 is SGHRS and CDR2 is YFSETQ. V lost 0 bases and J lost 4; bases outside the gene matches: 10. The CDR3 here is CASSLEGASGRSYEQYF. The CDR3, as DNA: TGCGCCAGCAGCTTGGAAGGTGCTAGCGGGAGAAGTTACGAGCAGTACTTC.

The genes are TRBV19 and TRBJ2-3; D may be TRBD2 (6 bases). CDR1 and CDR2 from the germline V gene are LNHDA and SQIVND (reference sequence). This CDR3 region has 15 residues. Deletions cut 3 bases from V and 4 bases from J, with 14 bases between. The CDR3 DNA reads TGTGCCAGTAGTATCCGGGGAGGATTGGCAGATACGCAGTATTTT. It yields the protein CASSIRGGLADTQYF.

A remark on this clone: In the same sample, other DNA sequences code for this CDR3. The gene calls are TRBV2 and TRBJ1-5; 9 bases line up with TRBD1. The CDR3 has 14 amino acids. Germline trimming cut 3 bases from V and 4 bases from J; bases unmatched to any gene: 1. The germline V gene has CDR1 SNHLY and CDR2 FYNNEI. Here the CDR3 reads CASSEDRGNQPQHF. The CDR3 DNA sequence: TGTGCCAGCAGTGAGGACAGGGGTAATCAGCCCCAGCATTTT.

This clone showed up just a few times. V is TRBV11-2 and J is TRBJ1-1; D unclear. This CDR3 is built from 14 residues. Trimming removed 0 bases at V and 6 bases at J, with 11 bases between. Germline V gene lookup returns CDR1 SGHAT and CDR2 FQNNGV. The CDR3 nucleotides read TGTGCCAGCAGCTTAGATCCCAGTGGTCCTGAAGCTTTCTTT. The encoded protein is CASSLDPSGPEAFF.

This rearrangement joins TRBV6-5 to TRBJ1-6; a weak D match, TRBD1 (6 bases). The germline V gene encodes CDR1 MNHEY and CDR2 SVGAGI. V was cut by 7 bases and J by 6 bases, with 13 bases left in between. The CDR3 covers 14 residues. The CDR3: CASTLGQTNSPLHF. CDR3 sequence (DNA): TGTGCCAGCACCCTAGGACAGACTAATTCACCCCTCCACTTT.

This clone was found a few times. CDR3 in DNA: TGTGCCAGCAGGCTCCCGGGGGTGAACACTGAAGCTTTCTTT. It translates to CASRLPGVNTEAFF. The chain is built from TRBV28 and TRBJ1-1, with a possible D match to TRBD1 (5 bases). The length of the CDR3 is 14 residues. Germline V gene lookup returns CDR1 MDHEN and CDR2 SYDVKM. V lost 6 bases, J lost 0 bases, and 11 bases lay in between.